These 13 T cell receptor beta chains were all obtained from the same sample, sequenced in a study of regulatory T cells in long-lasting Graves disease. Time point denoted: persistent/refractory GD, antithyroid drugs over 5 years with positive TRAb. From RNA extracted from PBMCs, the TCR library was made. Arm-PCR of CDR3 regions and iRepertoire HTBI primers were the basis on which TCR beta libraries were built. TCRdb re-called the multiplex PCR reads through MiXCR, storing one row per CDR3 protein. The table records about 470,000 distinct CDR3 sequences, about a fifth of them present only once. Material: peripheral blood mononuclear cells (PBMCs), obtained when the disease was refractory, from a patient treated with antithyroid drugs. The receptors here all came from a female donor with Graves disease.

In its sample, this clonotype was seen a few times. This rearrangement joins TRBV5-6 to TRBJ1-5, with 7 nucleotides matching TRBD1. Germline values: CDR1 SGHDT, CDR2 YYEEEE. The CDR3 extends over 15 amino acids. V gave up 4 bases and J gave up 2 bases; unmatched junction bases: 6. For the CDR3, the DNA is TGTGCCAGCAGCGGGCGACAGGGTGGCAATCAGCCCCAGCATTTT. Protein: CASSGRQGGNQPQHF. Supplemented by reference TRBV5-6 and TRBJ1-5, the full variable domain reads DAGVTQSPTHLIKTRGQQVTLRCSPKSGHDTVSWYQQALGQGPQFIFQYYEEEERQRGNFPDRFSGHQFPNYSSELNVNALLLGDSALYLCASSGRQGGNQPQHFGDGTRLSIL.

The chain carries TRBV5-1 and TRBJ2-3; 8 nucleotides align to TRBD2. The length of the CDR3 is 16 residues. Unmatched junction bases numbered 6, after V lost 3 bases and J lost 0 bases. Germline V gene sequence: CDR1 SGHRS, CDR2 YFSETQ. The CDR3 spells CASSSVAGPSTDTQYF. The CDR3 DNA is TGCGCCAGCAGCTCCGTAGCGGGACCAAGCACAGATACGCAGTATTTT.

This clonotype showed up just a few times. J is TRBJ1-2 and V is TRBV5-1; 7 bases are shared with TRBD1. With 1 base clipped from V and 1 base from J, the junction kept 7 bases outside the gene matches. The CDR3 runs 16 residues. The germline V gene encodes CDR1 SGHRS and CDR2 YFSETQ. As DNA, the CDR3 is TGCGCCAGCAGCTTGAAGTTTCAGGGGGGTAACTATGGCTACACCTTC. It encodes CASSLKFQGGNYGYTF.

The chain recombines TRBV6-2 or TRBV6-3 with TRBJ2-2; the D gene is possibly TRBD1 (6 bases). V was trimmed by 4 bases and J by 4 bases, leaving 16 bases between them. CDR3 length equals 16 residues. Germline V CDR1 and CDR2: MNHEY, SVGEGT. The CDR3, as DNA: TGTGCCAGCAGTTTCAACAGGGCCGGTGGCACCGGGGAGCTGTTTTTT. It codes for CASSFNRAGGTGELFF.

This clonotype was detected ten times or more. V gene TRBV28 combines with J gene TRBJ2-3, with 9 bases aligning to TRBD2. This CDR3 contains 16 residues. Germline V gene sequence: CDR1 MDHEN, CDR2 SYDVKM. The junction had 9 bases not matched to a gene; V was cut back by 4 bases and J by 4 bases. The CDR3 here is CASSSFRAGGSDTQYF. The CDR3 DNA is TGTGCCAGCAGTTCCTTTCGAGCGGGAGGCTCAGATACGCAGTATTTT. Full variable domain (missing parts from reference TRBV28 and TRBJ2-3): DVKVTQSSRYLVKRTGEKVFLECVQDMDHENMFWYRQDPGLGLRLIYFSYDVKMKEKGDIPEGYSVSREKKERFSLILESASTNQTSMYLCASSSFRAGGSDTQYFGPGTRLTVL.

This clonotype was seen ten or more times. The CDR3 spells CASSQQGREKLFF. CDR3 bases: TGTGCCAGCAGCCAACAGGGGCGGGAAAAACTGTTTTTT. The rearrangement joins TRBV7-3 to TRBJ1-4; 7 nucleotides align to TRBD1. The CDR3 extends over 13 amino acids. Germline CDR1 and CDR2: SGHTA and FQGTGA. J gave up 8 bases and V 5 bases, and 5 bases lay outside the gene matches.

The chain has TRBV27 and TRBJ1-6; the D gene is possibly TRBD1 (6 bases). Per germline, CDR1 MNHEY and CDR2 SMNVEV (reference sequence). The length of the CDR3 is 12 residues. Trimming cost V 5 bases and J 10 bases, with 9 bases left between them. CDR3 in amino acids: CASSTGSSPLHF. For the CDR3, the DNA is TGTGCCAGCAGTACAGGGTCCTCACCCCTCCACTTT.

This clonotype occurred once. The chain recombines TRBV2 with TRBJ2-1, with a weak D call TRBD1 (5 bases). V lost 6 bases to trimming and J lost 5 bases, with 17 bases between them. Germline lookup yields CDR1 SNHLY and CDR2 FYNNEI. The CDR3 sequence is 15 residues long. The CDR3 nucleotides are TGTGCCAGCAGCGCCCCCCGACAGTTAGACAATGAGCAGTTCTTC. Translation gives CASSAPRQLDNEQFF. Supplemented by reference TRBV2 and TRBJ2-1, the full variable domain reads EPEVTQTPSHQVTQMGQEVILRCVPISNHLYFYWYRQILGQKVEFLVSFYNNEISEKSEIFDDQFSVERPDGSNFTLKIRSTKLEDSAMYFCASSAPRQLDNEQFFGPGTRLTVL.

This clonotype was seen repeatedly, ten times or more. The gene calls are TRBV7-2 and TRBJ1-6; D is unclear. The germline V and J ends were trimmed by 2 bases and 13 bases, with 15 bases remaining between them. This CDR3 spans 14 amino acids. CDR1 and CDR2 from the germline V gene are SGHTA and FQGNSA. CDR3 region: CASSLWSRNHPLHF. DNA of the CDR3: TGTGCCAGCAGCTTATGGTCACGGAATCACCCCCTCCACTTT.

The rearrangement uses TRBV5-1 and TRBJ2-2, with TRBD1 matching over 7 bases. This CDR3 contains 15 residues. The ends lost 3 bases at V and 5 bases at J; junction bases unmatched: 7. CDR1 is SGHRS and CDR2 is YFSETQ in the germline V gene. The CDR3 DNA follows: TGCGCCAGCAGCTACTGGACAGGATTAACCGGGGAGCTGTTTTTT. It is translated as CASSYWTGLTGELFF.

This clonotype was recorded a few times. The chain links TRBV28 to TRBJ2-6; TRBD2 agrees at 8 bases. The germline CDR1 and CDR2 sequences are MDHEN and SYDVKM. V lost 9 bases and J lost 4; bases outside the gene matches: 14. CDR3 size: 17 residues. The CDR3 sequence is CASLAGGFTSGANVLTF. The CDR3 DNA reads TGTGCCAGTCTGGCGGGGGGTTTCACGTCGGGGGCCAACGTCCTGACTTTC.

In its sample, this clonotype was seen many times. The chain couples TRBV11-2 to TRBJ2-2; the D is unclear. This CDR3 is built from 13 residues. Germline loops: CDR1 SGHAT, CDR2 FQNNGV. Trimming cost V 6 bases and J 4 bases, with 9 bases left between them. The CDR3 spells CASSPRVTGELFF. The DNA of the CDR3 is TGTGCCAGCAGTCCTCGTGTCACCGGGGAGCTGTTTTTT.

In this sample, this clonotype turned up many times. V gene TRBV12-5 combines with J gene TRBJ2-5; TRBD2 might be the D (5 bases). Germline CDR1 reads LGHNT; CDR2 reads FRNRAP. The CDR3 has 16 amino acids. The V end lost 1 base, the J end lost 4 bases, and 16 bases lay between the germline ends. The CDR3 sequence: CASGLGHTGRGETQYF. The DNA of the CDR3 is TGTGCTAGTGGTTTGGGACACACCGGCCGGGGAGAGACCCAGTACTTC.